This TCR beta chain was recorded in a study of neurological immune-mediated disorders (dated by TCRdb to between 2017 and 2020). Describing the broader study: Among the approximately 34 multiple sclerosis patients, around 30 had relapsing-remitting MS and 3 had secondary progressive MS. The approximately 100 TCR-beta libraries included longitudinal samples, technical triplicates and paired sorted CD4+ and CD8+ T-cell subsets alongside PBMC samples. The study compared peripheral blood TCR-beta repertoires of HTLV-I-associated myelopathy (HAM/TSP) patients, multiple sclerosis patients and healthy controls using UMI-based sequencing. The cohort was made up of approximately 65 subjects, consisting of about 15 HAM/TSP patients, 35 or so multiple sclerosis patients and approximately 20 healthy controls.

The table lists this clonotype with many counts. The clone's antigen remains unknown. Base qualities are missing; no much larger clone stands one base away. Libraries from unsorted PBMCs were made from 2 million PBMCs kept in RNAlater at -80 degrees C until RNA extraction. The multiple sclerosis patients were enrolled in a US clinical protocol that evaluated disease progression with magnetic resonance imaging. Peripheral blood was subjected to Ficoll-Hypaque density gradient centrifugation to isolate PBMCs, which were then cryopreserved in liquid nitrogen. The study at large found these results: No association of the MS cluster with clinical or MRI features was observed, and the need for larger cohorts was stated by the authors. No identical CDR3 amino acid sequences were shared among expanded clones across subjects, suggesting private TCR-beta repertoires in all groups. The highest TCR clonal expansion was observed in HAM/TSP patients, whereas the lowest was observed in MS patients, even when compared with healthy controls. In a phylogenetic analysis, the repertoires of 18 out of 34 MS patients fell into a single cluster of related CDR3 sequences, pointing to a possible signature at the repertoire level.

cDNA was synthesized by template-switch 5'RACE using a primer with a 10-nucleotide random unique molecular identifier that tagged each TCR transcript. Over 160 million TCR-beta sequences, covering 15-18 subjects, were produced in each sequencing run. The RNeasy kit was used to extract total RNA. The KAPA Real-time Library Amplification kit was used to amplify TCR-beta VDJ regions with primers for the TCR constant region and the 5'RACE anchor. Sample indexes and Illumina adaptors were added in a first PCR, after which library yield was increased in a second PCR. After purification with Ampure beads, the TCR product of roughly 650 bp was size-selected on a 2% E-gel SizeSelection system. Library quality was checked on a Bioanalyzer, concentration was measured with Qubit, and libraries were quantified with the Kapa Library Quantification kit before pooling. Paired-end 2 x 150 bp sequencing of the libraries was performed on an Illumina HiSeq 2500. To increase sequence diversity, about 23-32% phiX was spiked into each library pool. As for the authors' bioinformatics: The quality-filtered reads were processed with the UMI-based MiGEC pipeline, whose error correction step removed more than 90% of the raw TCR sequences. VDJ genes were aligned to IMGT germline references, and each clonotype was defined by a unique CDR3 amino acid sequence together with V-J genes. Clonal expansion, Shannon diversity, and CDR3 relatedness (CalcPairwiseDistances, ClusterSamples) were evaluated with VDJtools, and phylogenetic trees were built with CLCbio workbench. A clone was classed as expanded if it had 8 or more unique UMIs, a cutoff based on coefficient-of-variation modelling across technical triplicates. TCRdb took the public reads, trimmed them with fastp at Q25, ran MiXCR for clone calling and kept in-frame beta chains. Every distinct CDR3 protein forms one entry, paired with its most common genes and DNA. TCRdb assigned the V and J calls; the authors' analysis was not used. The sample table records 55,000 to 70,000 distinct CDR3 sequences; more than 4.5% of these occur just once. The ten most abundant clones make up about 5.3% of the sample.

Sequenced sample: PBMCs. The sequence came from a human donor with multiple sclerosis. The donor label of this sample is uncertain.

The CDR3 is CASNEVGEGADTQYF. The base sequence is TGCGCCAGCAATGAAGTGGGTGAGGGAGCAGATACGCAGTATTTT. Recombination joined TRBV10-2 with TRBJ2-3, and possibly TRBD2, on 5 matching bases. CDR1 and CDR2 were assigned from the germline V gene as WSHSY and SAAADI. From its cysteine to its phenylalanine, the CDR3 spans 15 amino acids. The only DNA kept is the CDR3, 45 bases in frame from the first base. Cut back by 7 bases and 4 bases, the V and J ends lie 18 bases apart.